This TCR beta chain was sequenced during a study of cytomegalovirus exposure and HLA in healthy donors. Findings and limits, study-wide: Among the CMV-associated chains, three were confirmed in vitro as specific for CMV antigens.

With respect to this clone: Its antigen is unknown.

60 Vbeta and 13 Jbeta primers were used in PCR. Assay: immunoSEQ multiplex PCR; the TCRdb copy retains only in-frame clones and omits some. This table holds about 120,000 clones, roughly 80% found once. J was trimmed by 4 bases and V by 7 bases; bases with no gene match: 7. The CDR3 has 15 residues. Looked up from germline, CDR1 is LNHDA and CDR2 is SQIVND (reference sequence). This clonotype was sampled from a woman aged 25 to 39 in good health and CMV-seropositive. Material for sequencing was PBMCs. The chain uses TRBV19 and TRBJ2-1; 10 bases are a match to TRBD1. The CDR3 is CASTRGQGNYNEQFF. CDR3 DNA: TGTGCCAGTACAAGGGGACAGGGGAATTACAATGAGCAGTTCTTC.